This TCR beta chain comes out of a study of blood T cell repertoires in COVID-19. Across the whole study: Spain, Italy and the United States supplied samples that represented acute and convalescent COVID-19. The analysed material was cDNA or gDNA that came from T cells, B-cell-depleted T cells, or PBMCs.

In the original processing: It was from reference gene primer amplification that nucleated cell counts were estimated. The protocol was immunoSEQ multiplex PCR, while the TCRdb copy is restricted to in-frame clones and leaves out a portion. The V and J calls and clone size come from that table; D and trimming were worked out from the DNA. The sample yields about 94,000 clones, around 87% seen once. The ends were cut back, 2 bases at V and 0 bases at J, with 5 bases in the middle. The CDR3 extends over 14 amino acids. The V gene's germline CDR1 is MNHEY and CDR2 SVGEGT. Sequencing input: peripheral blood. This rearrangement joins TRBV6-2 or TRBV6-3 to TRBJ1-5; D remains unclear. The source of this sequence is a human donor with acute or convalescent COVID-19. The donor label of this sample is uncertain. The DNA for the CDR3 is TGTGCCAGCAGTTACCACTATAGCAATCAGCCCCAGCATTTT. Translated, it gives CASSYHYSNQPQHF.